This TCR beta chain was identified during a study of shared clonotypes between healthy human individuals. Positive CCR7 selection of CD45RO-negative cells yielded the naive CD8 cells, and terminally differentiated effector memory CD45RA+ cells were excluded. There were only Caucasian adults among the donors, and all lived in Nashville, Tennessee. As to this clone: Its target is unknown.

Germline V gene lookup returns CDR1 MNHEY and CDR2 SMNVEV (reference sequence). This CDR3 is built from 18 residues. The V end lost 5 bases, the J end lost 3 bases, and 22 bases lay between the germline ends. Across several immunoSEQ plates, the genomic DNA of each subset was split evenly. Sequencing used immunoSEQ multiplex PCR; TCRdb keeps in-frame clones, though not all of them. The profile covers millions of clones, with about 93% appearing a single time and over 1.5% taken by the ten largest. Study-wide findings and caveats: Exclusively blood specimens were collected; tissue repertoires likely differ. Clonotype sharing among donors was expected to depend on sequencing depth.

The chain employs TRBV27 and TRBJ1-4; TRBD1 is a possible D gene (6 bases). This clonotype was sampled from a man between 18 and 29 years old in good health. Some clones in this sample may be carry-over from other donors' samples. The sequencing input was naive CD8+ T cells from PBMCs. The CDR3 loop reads CASSPFYRVSLANEKLFF. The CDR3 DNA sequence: TGTGCCAGCAGTCCCTTCTACAGGGTTTCGCTAGCTAATGAAAAACTGTTTTTT.